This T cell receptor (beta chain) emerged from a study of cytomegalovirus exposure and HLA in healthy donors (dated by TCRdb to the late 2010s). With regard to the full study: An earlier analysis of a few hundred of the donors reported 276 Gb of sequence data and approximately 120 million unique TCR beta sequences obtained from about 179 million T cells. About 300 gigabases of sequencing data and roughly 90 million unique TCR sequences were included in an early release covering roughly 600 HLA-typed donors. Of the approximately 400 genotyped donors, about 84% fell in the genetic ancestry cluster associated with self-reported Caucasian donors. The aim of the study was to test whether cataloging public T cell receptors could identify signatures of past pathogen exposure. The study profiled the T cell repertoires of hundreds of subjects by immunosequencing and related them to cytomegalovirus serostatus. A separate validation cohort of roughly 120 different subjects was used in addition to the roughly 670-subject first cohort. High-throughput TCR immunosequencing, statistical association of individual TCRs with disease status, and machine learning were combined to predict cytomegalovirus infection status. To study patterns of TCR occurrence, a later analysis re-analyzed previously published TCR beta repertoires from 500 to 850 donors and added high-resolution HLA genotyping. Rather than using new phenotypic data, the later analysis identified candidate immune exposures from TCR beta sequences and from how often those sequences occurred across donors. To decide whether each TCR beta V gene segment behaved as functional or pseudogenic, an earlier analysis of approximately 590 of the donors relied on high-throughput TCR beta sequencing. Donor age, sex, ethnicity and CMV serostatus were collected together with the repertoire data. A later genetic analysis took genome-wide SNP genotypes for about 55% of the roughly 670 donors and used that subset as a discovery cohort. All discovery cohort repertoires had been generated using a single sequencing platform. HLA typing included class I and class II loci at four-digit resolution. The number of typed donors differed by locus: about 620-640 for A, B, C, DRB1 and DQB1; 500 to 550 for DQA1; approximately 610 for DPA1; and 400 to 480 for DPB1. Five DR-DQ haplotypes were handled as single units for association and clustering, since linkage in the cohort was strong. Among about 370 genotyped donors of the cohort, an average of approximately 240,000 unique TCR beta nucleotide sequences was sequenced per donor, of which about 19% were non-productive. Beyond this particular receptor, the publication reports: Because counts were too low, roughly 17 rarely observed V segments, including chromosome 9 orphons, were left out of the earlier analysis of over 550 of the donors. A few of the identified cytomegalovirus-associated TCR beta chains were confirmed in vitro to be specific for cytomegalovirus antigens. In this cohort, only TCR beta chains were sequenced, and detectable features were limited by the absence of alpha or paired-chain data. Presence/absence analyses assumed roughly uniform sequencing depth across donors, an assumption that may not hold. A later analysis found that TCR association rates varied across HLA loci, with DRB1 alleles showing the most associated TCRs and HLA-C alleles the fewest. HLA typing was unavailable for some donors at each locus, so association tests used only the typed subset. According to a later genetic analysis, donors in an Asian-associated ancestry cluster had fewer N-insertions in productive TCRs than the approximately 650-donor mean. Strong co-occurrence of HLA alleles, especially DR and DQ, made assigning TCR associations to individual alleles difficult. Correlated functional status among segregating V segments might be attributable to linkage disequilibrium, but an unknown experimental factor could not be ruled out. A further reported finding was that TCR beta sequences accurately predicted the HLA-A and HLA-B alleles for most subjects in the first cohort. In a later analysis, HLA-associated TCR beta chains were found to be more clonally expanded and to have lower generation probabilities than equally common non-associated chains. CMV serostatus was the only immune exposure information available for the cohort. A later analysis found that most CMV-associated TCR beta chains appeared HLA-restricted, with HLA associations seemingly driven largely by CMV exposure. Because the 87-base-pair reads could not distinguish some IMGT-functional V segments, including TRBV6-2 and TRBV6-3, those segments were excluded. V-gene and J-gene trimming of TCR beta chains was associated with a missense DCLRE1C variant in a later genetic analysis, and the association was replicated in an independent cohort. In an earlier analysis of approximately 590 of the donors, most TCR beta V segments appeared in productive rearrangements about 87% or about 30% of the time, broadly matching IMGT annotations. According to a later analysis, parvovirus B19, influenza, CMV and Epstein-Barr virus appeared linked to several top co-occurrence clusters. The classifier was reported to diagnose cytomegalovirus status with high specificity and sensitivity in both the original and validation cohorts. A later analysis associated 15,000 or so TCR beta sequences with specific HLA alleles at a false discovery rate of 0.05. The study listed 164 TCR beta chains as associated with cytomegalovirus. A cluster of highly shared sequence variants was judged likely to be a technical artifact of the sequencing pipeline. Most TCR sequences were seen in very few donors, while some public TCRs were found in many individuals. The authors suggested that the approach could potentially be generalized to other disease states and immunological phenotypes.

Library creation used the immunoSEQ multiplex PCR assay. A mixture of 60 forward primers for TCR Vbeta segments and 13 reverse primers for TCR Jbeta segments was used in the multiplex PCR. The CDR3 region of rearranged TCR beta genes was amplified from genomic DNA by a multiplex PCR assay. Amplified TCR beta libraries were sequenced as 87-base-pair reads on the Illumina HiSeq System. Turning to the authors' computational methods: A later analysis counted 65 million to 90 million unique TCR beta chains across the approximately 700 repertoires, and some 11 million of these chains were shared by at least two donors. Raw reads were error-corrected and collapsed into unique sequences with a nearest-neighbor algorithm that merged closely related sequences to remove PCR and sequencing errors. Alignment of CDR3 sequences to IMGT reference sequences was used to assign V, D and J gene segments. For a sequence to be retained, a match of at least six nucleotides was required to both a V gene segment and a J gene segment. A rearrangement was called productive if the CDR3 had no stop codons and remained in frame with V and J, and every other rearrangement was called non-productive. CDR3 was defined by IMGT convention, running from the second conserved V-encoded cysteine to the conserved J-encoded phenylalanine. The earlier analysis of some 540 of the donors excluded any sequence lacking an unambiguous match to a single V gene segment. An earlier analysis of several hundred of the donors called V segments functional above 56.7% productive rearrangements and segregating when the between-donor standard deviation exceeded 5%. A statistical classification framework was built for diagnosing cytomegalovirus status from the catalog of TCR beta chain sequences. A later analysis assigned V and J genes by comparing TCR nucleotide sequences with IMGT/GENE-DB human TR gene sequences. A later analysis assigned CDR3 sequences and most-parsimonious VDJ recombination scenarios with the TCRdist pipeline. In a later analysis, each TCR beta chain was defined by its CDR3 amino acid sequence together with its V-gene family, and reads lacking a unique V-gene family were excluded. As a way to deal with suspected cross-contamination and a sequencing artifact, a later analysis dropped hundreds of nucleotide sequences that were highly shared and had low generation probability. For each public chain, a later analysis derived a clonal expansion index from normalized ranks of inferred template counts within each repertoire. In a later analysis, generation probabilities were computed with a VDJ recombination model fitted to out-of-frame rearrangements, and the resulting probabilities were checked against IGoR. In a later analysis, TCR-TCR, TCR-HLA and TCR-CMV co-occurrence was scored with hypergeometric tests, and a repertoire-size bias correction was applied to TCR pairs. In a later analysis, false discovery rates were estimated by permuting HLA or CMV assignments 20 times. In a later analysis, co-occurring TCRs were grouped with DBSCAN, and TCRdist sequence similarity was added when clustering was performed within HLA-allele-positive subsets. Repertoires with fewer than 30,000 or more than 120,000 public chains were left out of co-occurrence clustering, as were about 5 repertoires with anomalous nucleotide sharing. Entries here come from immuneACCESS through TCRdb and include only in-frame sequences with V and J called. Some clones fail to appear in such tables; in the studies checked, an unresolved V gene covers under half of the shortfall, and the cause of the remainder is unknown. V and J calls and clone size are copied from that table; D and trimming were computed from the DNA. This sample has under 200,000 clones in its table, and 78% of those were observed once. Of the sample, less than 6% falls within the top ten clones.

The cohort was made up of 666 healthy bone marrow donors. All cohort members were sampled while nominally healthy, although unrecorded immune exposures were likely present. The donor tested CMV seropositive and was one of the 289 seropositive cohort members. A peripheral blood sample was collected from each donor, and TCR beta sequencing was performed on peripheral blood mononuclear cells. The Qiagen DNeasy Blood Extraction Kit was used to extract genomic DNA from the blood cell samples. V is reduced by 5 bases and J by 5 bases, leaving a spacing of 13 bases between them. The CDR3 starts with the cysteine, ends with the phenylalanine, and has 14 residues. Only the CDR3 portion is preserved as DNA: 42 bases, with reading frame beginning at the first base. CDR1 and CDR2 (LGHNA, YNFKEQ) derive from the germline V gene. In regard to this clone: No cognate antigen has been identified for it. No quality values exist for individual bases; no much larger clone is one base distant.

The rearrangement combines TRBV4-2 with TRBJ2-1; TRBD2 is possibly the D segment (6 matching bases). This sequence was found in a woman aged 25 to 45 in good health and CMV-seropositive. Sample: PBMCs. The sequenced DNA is TGTGCCAGCAGCTTGGGGACTGCTCACAATGAGCAGTTCTTC. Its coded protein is CASSLGTAHNEQFF.